The T cell receptor beta chain described here comes from a study of T cell changes during pregnancy in multiple sclerosis. Germline CDR1 and CDR2: SGHVS and FNYEAQ. The CDR3 consists of 16 residues. Losses at the gene ends were 0 bases for V and 6 bases for J; bases not matched to a gene: 7. Data came from immunoSEQ multiplex PCR; TCRdb stores just in-frame clones and leaves some out. In the table there are 55,000 or so clones, approximately 90% of which are singletons. The receptor was derived from a female donor in good health, enrolled as a control in a pregnancy study. The material was CD4+ T cells from peripheral blood mononuclear cells, obtained after pregnancy. The V call is TRBV7-6, the J call TRBJ2-2; 7 bases line up with TRBD2. In DNA, the CDR3 is TGTGCCAGCAGCTTAGCTGTGGGGGGGAATTCCGGGGAGCTGTTTTTT. Translation: CASSLAVGGNSGELFF. The full variable domain, completed using reference TRBV7-6 and TRBJ2-2, is GAGVSQSPRYKVTKRGQDVALRCDPISGHVSLYWYRQALGQGPEFLTYFNYEAQQDKSGLPNDRFSAERPEGSISTLTIQRTEQRDSAMYRCASSLAVGGNSGELFFGEGSRLTVL.